This T cell receptor (beta chain) comes out of a study of regulatory T cells in long-lasting Graves disease. Time point: newly diagnosed GD, antithyroid drugs for less than 3 months. After RNA was extracted from PBMCs, the TCR library was made from it. General study results and limits: Persistent disease preferred TRBV28, TRBJ1-2 and TRBJ2-5. Among the persistent patients, roughly 2,500 public clonotypes were shared, more than the approximately 1,000 shared among new patients. Thyroid tissue was not studied; only peripheral blood was. Persistent Graves' patients had lower TCR diversity than newly diagnosed ones.

As regards this clonotype: The antigen remains undetermined.

Germline V gene lookup returns CDR1 SGHNT and CDR2 YYREEE (reference sequence). The CDR3 is made up of 17 amino acids. Losses at the gene ends were 3 bases for V and 4 bases for J; bases not matched to a gene: 13. Arm-PCR of CDR3 regions and iRepertoire HTBI primers were used to build TCR beta libraries. A single record per CDR3 protein comes from TCRdb applying MiXCR to the multiplex PCR reads. The profile shows 300,000 to 400,000 distinct CDR3 sequences, 16% of them singletons. The data were also submitted as part of a second study, on T cells in Graves' hyperthyroidism and ophthalmopathy.

Sequencing was performed on peripheral blood mononuclear cells (PBMCs), taken at new diagnosis, from a patient treated with antithyroid drugs. The receptor's source is a man aged 35 to 55 with Graves disease. The gene calls are TRBV5-4 and TRBJ2-3, with TRBD1 matching 8 bases. CDR3 loop: CASSSRGQGRGPDTQYF. The CDR3 DNA reads TGTGCCAGCAGCTCAAGAGGACAGGGAAGAGGCCCAGATACGCAGTATTTT.